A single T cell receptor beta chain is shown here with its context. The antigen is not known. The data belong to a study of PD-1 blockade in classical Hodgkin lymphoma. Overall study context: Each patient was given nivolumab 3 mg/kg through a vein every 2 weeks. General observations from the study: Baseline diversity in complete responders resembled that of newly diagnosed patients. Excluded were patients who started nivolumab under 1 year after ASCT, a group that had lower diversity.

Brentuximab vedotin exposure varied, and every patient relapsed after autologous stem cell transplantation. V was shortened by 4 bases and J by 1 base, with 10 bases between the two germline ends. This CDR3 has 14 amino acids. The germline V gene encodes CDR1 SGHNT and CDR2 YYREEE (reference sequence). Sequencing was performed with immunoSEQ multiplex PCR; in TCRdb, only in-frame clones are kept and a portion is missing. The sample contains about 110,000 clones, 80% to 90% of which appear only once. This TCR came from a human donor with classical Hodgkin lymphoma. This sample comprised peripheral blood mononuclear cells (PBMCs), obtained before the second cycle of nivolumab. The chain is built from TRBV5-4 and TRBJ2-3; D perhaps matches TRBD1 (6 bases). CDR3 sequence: CASSLRTGTDTQYF. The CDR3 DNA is TGTGCCAGCAGCCTAAGGACAGGCACAGATACGCAGTATTTT.